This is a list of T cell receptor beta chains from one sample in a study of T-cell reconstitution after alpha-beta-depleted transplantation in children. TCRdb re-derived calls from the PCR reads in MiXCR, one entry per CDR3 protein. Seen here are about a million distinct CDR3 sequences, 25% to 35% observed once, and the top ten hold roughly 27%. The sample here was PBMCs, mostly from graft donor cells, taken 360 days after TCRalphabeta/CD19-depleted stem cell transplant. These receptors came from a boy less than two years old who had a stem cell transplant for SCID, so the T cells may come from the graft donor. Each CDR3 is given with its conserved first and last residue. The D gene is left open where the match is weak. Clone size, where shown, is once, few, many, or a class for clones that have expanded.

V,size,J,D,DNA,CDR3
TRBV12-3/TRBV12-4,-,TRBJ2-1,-,TGTGCCAGCAGTTCTCAGGGAAAGGGCTACAATGAGCAGTTCTTC,CASSSQGKGYNEQFF
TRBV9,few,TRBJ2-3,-,TGTGCCAGCAGCGTAGCCCCACCACAAGATACGCAGTATTTT,CASSVAPPQDTQYF
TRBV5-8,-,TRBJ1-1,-,TGTGCCAGCAGCCCACGGGCACGGACTATGAACACTGAAGCTTTCTTT,CASSPRARTMNTEAFF
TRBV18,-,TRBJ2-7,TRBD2,TGTGCCAGCTCCCCAGCGGGGGGGCCGATCCACGAGCAGTACTTC,CASSPAGGPIHEQYF
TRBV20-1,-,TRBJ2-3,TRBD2,TGCAGTGCTTTCCGGGGGGGTAGGAGCACAGATACGCAGTATTTT,CSAFRGGRSTDTQYF
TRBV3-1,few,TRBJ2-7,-,TGTGCCAGCAGCCACGGGGGGCGCCGTACCTACCTTCTCGGGCAGTACTTC,CASSHGGRRTYLLGQYF
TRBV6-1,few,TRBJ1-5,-,TGTGCCAGCAGGGCAGGGATTTGGGGCAATCAGCCCCAGCATTTT,CASRAGIWGNQPQHF
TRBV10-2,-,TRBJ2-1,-,TGCGCCAGCAGTGAACCTGACCAAACCGAGCAGTTCTTC,CASSEPDQTEQFF
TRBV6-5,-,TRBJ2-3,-,TGTGCCAGCAGTTACGCTGTAGGGTTCGATACGCAGTATTTT,CASSYAVGFDTQYF
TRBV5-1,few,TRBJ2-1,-,TGCGCCAGCAGCTTAGAACAGGGCCCCTCCGGGGAGCAGTTCTTC,CASSLEQGPSGEQFF